The clone carrying this TCR beta chain was detected ten times or more. What it binds is unknown. This record belongs to a study of T cells in Graves' hyperthyroidism and ophthalmopathy. On the study more broadly: Staff took peripheral blood when the initial diagnosis was made, before any treatment began. Broader study findings: Prediction of ophthalmopathy progression came a median roughly 7.1 months pre-onset. Most clonotypes expanded in thyroid above 0.001 were likewise present in blood.

The study included ophthalmopathy patients with Clinical Activity Score at least 3, NOSPECS grade at least 4 and duration under 3 months. Researchers amplified the TCR beta CDR3 regions from RNA transcripts. During a first-round RT-PCR of the TCR CDR3, the HTBI primer set was used. TCRdb ran MiXCR on the multiplex PCR reads and lists one entry per CDR3 protein. Found here are about 300,000 distinct CDR3 sequences, around a fifth of them singletons; the top ten hold under 45%. The CDR3 sequence is 17 residues long. V shed 1 base, J shed 2 bases, and the junction held 9 bases outside the gene matches. CDR1 is DFQATT, CDR2 SNEGSKA, per germline (reference sequence).

The source is a man in his fifties with Graves' ophthalmopathy. The rearrangement joins TRBV20-1 to TRBJ1-5; 9 nucleotides line up with TRBD1. The material sequenced was blood. CDR3 in DNA: TGCAGTGCTAGAGCATTACAGGGGGCTTATGGCAATCAGCCCCAGCATTTT. Protein sequence: CSARALQGAYGNQPQHF.